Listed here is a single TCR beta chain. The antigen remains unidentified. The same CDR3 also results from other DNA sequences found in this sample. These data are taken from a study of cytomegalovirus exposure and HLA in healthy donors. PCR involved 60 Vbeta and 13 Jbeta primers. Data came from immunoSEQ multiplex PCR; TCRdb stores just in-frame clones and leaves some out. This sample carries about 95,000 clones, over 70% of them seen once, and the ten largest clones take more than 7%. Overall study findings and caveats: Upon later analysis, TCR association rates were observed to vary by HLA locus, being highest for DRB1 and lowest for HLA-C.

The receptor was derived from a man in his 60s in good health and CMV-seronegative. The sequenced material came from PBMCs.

This CDR3 reads CASSLEGAWGYTF. As DNA, the CDR3 is TGTGCCAGCAGTTTGGAGGGGGCTTGGGGCTACACCTTC. The gene calls are TRBV28 and TRBJ1-2, with 7 bases matching TRBD1. Germline loops: CDR1 MDHEN, CDR2 SYDVKM. The CDR3 has 13 amino acids. V trimming: 3 bases; J trimming: 8 bases; junction bases outside the gene matches: 6.